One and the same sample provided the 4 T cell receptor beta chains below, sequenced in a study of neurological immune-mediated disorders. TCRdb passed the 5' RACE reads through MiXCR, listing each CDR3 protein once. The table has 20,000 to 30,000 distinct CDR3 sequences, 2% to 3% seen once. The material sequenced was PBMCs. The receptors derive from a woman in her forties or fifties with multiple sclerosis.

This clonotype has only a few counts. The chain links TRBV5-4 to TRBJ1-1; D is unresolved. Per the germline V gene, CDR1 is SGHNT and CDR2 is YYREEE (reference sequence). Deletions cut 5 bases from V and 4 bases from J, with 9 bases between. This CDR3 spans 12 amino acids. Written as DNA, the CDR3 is TGTGCCAGCAGTCTGGATGGCACTGAAGCTTTCTTT. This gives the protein CASSLDGTEAFF.

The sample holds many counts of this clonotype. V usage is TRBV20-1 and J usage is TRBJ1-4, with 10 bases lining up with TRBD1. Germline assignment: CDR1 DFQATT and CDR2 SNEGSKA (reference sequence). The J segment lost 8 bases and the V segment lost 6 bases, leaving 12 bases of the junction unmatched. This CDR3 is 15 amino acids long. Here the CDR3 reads CSANDRGREGEKLFF. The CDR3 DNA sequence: TGCAGTGCCAACGACAGGGGGCGGGAAGGGGAAAAACTGTTTTTT.

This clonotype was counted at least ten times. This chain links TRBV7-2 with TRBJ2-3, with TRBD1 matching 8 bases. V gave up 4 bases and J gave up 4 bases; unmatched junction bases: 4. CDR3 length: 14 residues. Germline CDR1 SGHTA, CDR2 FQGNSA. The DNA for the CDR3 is TGTGCCAGCAGCTACCAGGGGGCATCAGATACGCAGTATTTT. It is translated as CASSYQGASDTQYF.

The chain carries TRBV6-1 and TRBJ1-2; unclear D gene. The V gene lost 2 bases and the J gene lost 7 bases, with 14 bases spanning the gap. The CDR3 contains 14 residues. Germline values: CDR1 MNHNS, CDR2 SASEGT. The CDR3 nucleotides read TGTGCCAGCAGTGAATTAAAGGGAGAGAGTGGCTACACCTTC. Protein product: CASSELKGESGYTF.